The 25 T cell receptor beta chains below were found in one sample sequenced in a study of cytomegalovirus exposure and HLA in healthy donors. The PCR had 60 Vbeta and 13 Jbeta primers. Clones were read by immunoSEQ multiplex PCR, and TCRdb kept only the in-frame ones, dropping some. The sample shows approximately 110,000 clones, less than 80% of them seen only once. The sample comprised PBMCs. The source is a man aged 25-45 years in good health and CMV-seropositive.

The rearrangement links TRBV15 to TRBJ2-5; 8 bases map to TRBD2. Looked up from germline, CDR1 is LNHNV and CDR2 is YYDKDF (reference sequence). This CDR3 contains 16 residues. V shed 1 base, J shed 1 base, and the junction held 5 bases outside the gene matches. The CDR3 reads CATSRGSSGAQETQYF. CDR3 bases: TGTGCCACCAGCAGAGGGAGTAGCGGGGCCCAAGAGACCCAGTACTTC.

The gene calls are TRBV29-1 and TRBJ2-7, with TRBD2 identical over 7 bases. The CDR3 length is 13 residues. The V segment lost 7 bases and the J segment 7 bases; nucleotides outside the gene matches: 13. Germline assignment: CDR1 SQVTM and CDR2 ANQGSEA. Here the CDR3 DNA reads TGCAGCGGGGGGGAGGGGCCCCCCGGTGAGCAGTACTTC. This codes for CSGGEGPPGEQYF.

The J gene is TRBJ1-5, the V gene TRBV4-1, with D possibly TRBD1 on 6 matching bases. Germline V gene sequence: CDR1 MGHRA, CDR2 YSYEKL. This CDR3 comprises 16 residues. Trimming took 0 bases from V and 5 from J, leaving 14 bases between them. CDR3 region: CASSQDGWAGDQPQHF. As DNA, the CDR3 is TGCGCCAGCAGCCAAGATGGTTGGGCAGGGGATCAGCCCCAGCATTTT.

The rearrangement joins TRBV5-1 to TRBJ2-5; 8 nucleotides align to TRBD1. Judging by the DNA end, TRBJ2-7 fits better; the J call may be wrong. The CDR3 runs 15 residues. The germline V gene has CDR1 SGHRS and CDR2 YFSETQ. The CDR3 loop reads CASSPEPGGFYEQYF. The CDR3, as DNA: TGCGCCAGCAGCCCGGAGCCAGGGGGCTTTTACGAGCAGTACTTC.

The chain employs TRBV6-5 and TRBJ2-7; D remains unclear. The CDR3 length is 14 residues. The germline V gene has CDR1 MNHEY and CDR2 SVGAGI. V was cut by 3 bases and J by 0 bases, with 9 bases left in between. The CDR3 DNA reads as TGTGCCAGCAGTTATGTTGTCCACTCCTACGAGCAGTACTTC. Translating it yields CASSYVVHSYEQYF.

The chain employs TRBV11-3 and TRBJ2-5; the match to TRBD1 covers 8 bases. Trimming removed 4 bases from V and 7 bases from J; junction bases left unmatched: 17. The germline V gene encodes CDR1 SGHNT and CDR2 YENEEA. The CDR3 spans 17 residues. Here the CDR3 reads CASSSTTRDRWGVTQYF. CDR3 DNA sequence: TGTGCCAGCAGCTCTACTACCCGGGACAGGTGGGGAGTGACCCAGTACTTC.

The chain carries TRBV27 and TRBJ1-6; D perhaps matches TRBD1 (5 bases). V shed 6 bases and J shed 5 bases, with 17 bases lying between them. CDR3 length: 16 residues. The V gene's germline CDR1 is MNHEY and CDR2 SMNVEV (reference sequence). The DNA of the CDR3 is TGTGCCAGCAGCACAACCCTCAGGGATAATAATTCACCCCTCCACTTT. Translated, it gives CASSTTLRDNNSPLHF.

In this sample, this clone turned up a few times. The chain joins TRBV4-1 to TRBJ1-3; 7 bases line up with TRBD1. The trim removed 0 bases at V and 0 bases at J, leaving 5 bases unmatched. This CDR3 is 17 amino acids long. CDR1 MGHRA and CDR2 YSYEKL come from the germline V gene. CDR3 nucleotide sequence: TGCGCCAGCAGCCAAGAGACAGGGACTAGCTCTGGAAACACCATATATTTT. Translation gives CASSQETGTSSGNTIYF.

This chain uses TRBV5-1 with TRBJ2-3; D perhaps matches TRBD2 (5 bases). The CDR3 has 17 residues. V was cut by 4 bases and J by 1 base, with 19 bases left in between. Germline CDR1 SGHRS, CDR2 YFSETQ. The CDR3 DNA sequence: TGCGCCAGCAGCGGCGGGCTTCAGCGCGTCGGCACAGATACGCAGTATTTT. It is translated as CASSGGLQRVGTDTQYF.

This clone came up a few times. The V call is TRBV29-1, the J call TRBJ1-2; weak D call: TRBD1 (6 bases). Germline CDR1 is SQVTM and CDR2 is ANQGSEA. Trimming removed 4 bases from V and 3 bases from J, with 12 bases in between. The CDR3 spans 13 residues. The CDR3 reads CSVGDTWDYGYTF. The CDR3, as DNA: TGCAGCGTTGGGGACACTTGGGACTATGGCTACACCTTC. Variable domain in full (rest from reference TRBV29-1 and TRBJ1-2): SAVISQKPSRDICQRGTSLTIQCQVDSQVTMMFWYRQQPGQSLTLIATANQGSEATYESGFVIDKFPISRPNLTFSTLTVSNMSPEDSSIYLCSVGDTWDYGYTFGSGTRLTVV.

The chain couples TRBV7-9 to TRBJ2-7; 8 bases are shared with TRBD2. The CDR3 has 14 amino acids. Trimming removed 4 bases from V and 6 bases from J; junction bases left unmatched: 8. Germline CDR1 SEHNR, CDR2 FQNEAQ (reference sequence). CDR3 bases: TGTGCCAGCAGCTCCCGGGAGGGTCCCTCCGAGCAGTACTTC. It specifies CASSSREGPSEQYF.

The CDR3 DNA reads as TGTGCCAGCAGCGCCCAGCGGCAGATCCACGAGCAGTACTTC. Amino acids: CASSAQRQIHEQYF. The chain employs TRBV7-2 and TRBJ2-5; a possible D gene is TRBD2 (5 bases). The tail of the sequence fits TRBJ2-7 better, so the J call may be wrong. The CDR3 consists of 14 residues. Germline CDR1 SGHTA, CDR2 FQGNSA.

This clone has a handful of counts. CDR3 in amino acids: CASSWETGTAYQPQHF. The CDR3 nucleotides are TGTGCCAGCAGCTGGGAAACCGGGACAGCGTATCAGCCCCAGCATTTT. The V and J genes are TRBV5-5 and TRBJ1-5, with 7 positions matching TRBD1. Germline CDR1 SGHKS, CDR2 YYEKEE (reference sequence). The CDR3 spans 16 residues. V was clipped by 3 bases and J by 5 bases; unmatched bases: 11.

V and J are TRBV19 and TRBJ2-3, with D possibly TRBD2 on 6 matching bases. In germline, CDR1 is LNHDA, CDR2 SQIVND (reference sequence). CDR3 length: 14 residues. Deletions cut 5 bases from V and 0 bases from J, with 9 bases between. CDR3 DNA: TGTGCCAGTAGTTTGCGGGGCAGCACAGATACGCAGTATTTT. This encodes CASSLRGSTDTQYF. The variable domain in full, with the rest retrieved from reference TRBV19 and TRBJ2-3, is DGGITQSPKYLFRKEGQNVTLSCEQNLNHDAMYWYRQDPGQGLRLIYYSQIVNDFQKGDIAEGYSVSREKKESFPLTVTSAQKNPTAFYLCASSLRGSTDTQYFGPGTRLTVL.

V is TRBV23-1 and J is TRBJ2-4, with 10 bases that match TRBD1. TRBV23-1 qualifies as an ORF whose function is uncertain. The CDR3 is 19 residues long. V gave up 5 bases and J gave up 2 bases; unmatched junction bases: 15. The CDR3 DNA reads as TGCGCCAGCAGTGAACCGGGACAGGGGCCATCCCTGCCCAAAAACATTCAGTACTTC. Its protein is CASSEPGQGPSLPKNIQYF.

The chain uses TRBV29-1 and TRBJ2-7; no firm D call. V was pared by 5 bases and J by 3 bases, with 14 bases between. Germline V lookup: CDR1 SQVTM, CDR2 ANQGSEA. This CDR3 has 13 amino acids. CDR3 sequence reads: CSVSAGLNYEQYF. In DNA form, the CDR3 reads TGCAGCGTTTCGGCAGGCCTTAACTACGAGCAGTACTTC.

The rearrangement links TRBV6-1 to TRBJ2-3, with 11 bases that match TRBD2. Germline V gene data show CDR1 as MNHNS and CDR2 as SASEGT. CDR3 length: 15 residues. V lost 4 bases to trimming and J lost 4 bases; unmatched junction nucleotides: 4. The CDR3 DNA sequence: TGTGCCAGCAGTGGTAGCGGGGGGGCCGCAGATACGCAGTATTTT. It yields the protein CASSGSGGAADTQYF.

Only one count was recorded for this clone. The genes are TRBV27 and TRBJ2-7; unclear D gene. The CDR3 has 13 residues. The germline V gene has CDR1 MNHEY and CDR2 SMNVEV (reference sequence). The V end was cut by 2 bases, the J end by 3 bases, with 8 bases between. In nucleotides, the CDR3 is TGTGCCAGCAGTTTAAACAGCTACTACGAGCAGTACTTC. Encoded protein: CASSLNSYYEQYF.

The chain combines TRBV29-1 with TRBJ1-1, with 10 bases matching TRBD1. V trimming: 4 bases; J trimming: 4 bases; junction bases outside the gene matches: 9. Germline loops: CDR1 SQVTM, CDR2 ANQGSEA. The CDR3 is 15 amino acids. Here the CDR3 DNA reads TGCAGCGTTGCGGCACGGACAGGGGGGGGCACTGAAGCTTTCTTT. Protein: CSVAARTGGGTEAFF.

The chain links TRBV4-1 to TRBJ2-7; no firm D call. Looked up from germline, CDR1 is MGHRA and CDR2 is YSYEKL. This CDR3 has 13 residues. V lost 5 bases to trimming and J lost 0 bases, with 8 bases between them. The DNA for the CDR3 is TGCGCCAGCAGCTCCGGGTCCTCCTACGAGCAGTACTTC. Protein product: CASSSGSSYEQYF.

CDR3 loop: CASSPYPTGELFF. Here the CDR3 DNA reads TGTGCCAGCAGCCCCTACCCGACCGGGGAGCTGTTTTTT. V usage is TRBV13 and J usage is TRBJ2-2; D is ambiguous. Germline V CDR1 and CDR2: PRHDT, FYEKMQ (reference sequence). This CDR3 has 13 amino acids. V gave up 5 bases and J gave up 5 bases, with 9 bases separating them. Full variable domain (remainder filled in from reference TRBV13 and TRBJ2-2): AAGVIQSPRHLIKEKRETATLKCYPIPRHDTVYWYQQGPGQDPQFLISFYEKMQSDKGSIPDRFSAQQFSDYHSELNMSSLELGDSALYFCASSPYPTGELFFGEGSRLTVL.

The V and J genes are TRBV5-6 and TRBJ1-2; tentative D call: TRBD1 (5 bases). Trimming pared 5 bases from V and 3 bases from J, leaving 17 bases between. Germline V gives CDR1 SGHDT, CDR2 YYEEEE. The CDR3 runs to 15 residues. CDR3 sequence reads: CASRPLTDSDYGYTF. In nucleotides, the CDR3 is TGTGCCAGCAGGCCTCTAACCGACAGCGACTATGGCTACACCTTC.

The rearrangement joins TRBV5-6 to TRBJ1-2; D is ambiguous. This CDR3 has 16 residues. Germline V gene sequence: CDR1 SGHDT, CDR2 YYEEEE. Trimming pared 4 bases from V and 5 bases from J, leaving 21 bases between. CDR3 coding DNA: TGTGCCAGCAGCACGCCTTCCTTGGGCGTCGGATATGGCTACACCTTC. It specifies CASSTPSLGVGYGYTF.

A word on this clone: At one end, the junction sequence differs from germline, possibly due to a read error. The CDR3 here is CASREAGVHTGELFF. The DNA of the CDR3 is TGTGCCAGCAGGGAGGCAGGGGTGCACACCGGGGAGCTATTTTTT. The chain links TRBV6-5 to TRBJ2-2, with D possibly being TRBD1 (6 bases). The germline CDR1 and CDR2 sequences are MNHEY and SVGAGI. This CDR3 spans 15 amino acids.

This chain joins TRBV11-3 and TRBJ1-2, with 7 bases lining up with TRBD1. Trimming at V came to 4 bases and at J to 3 bases, leaving 11 bases not matched to a gene. The CDR3 is made up of 16 amino acids. The germline CDR1 and CDR2 sequences are SGHNT and YENEEA. The DNA of the CDR3 is TGTGCCAGCAGCTCCGCGGGACAGAGGTTGTACTATGGCTACACCTTC. Encoded protein: CASSSAGQRLYYGYTF.